This paragraph reports one T cell receptor beta chain. Its antigen remains unidentified. The data are from a study of CD8 T cells in acute hepatitis C reinfection. Study-level points and caveats: Few CDR3s matched those for other epitopes. Only TCRbeta was bulk sequenced, so alphabeta pairing is unknown. All groups preferentially used TRBV04 and TRBV06, which was not due to overrepresentation in the naive pool.

In germline, CDR1 is SQVTM, CDR2 ANQGSEA. This CDR3 spans 16 amino acids. V was clipped by 0 bases and J by 2 bases, with 15 bases between them. The repertoire was sequenced with immunoSEQ multiplex PCR; TCRdb's copy has only in-frame clones and lacks some. The sample has more than 35,000 clones, approximately 87% seen once. Time point: naive CD8 control sorted from an acute-time-point sample. Montreal Hepatitis C Cohort donors who inject drugs were seen every 3 months. The sequencing sample was made of naive CD8+ T cells from PBMCs. The clonotype originates from a man aged 25-45 years with chronic hepatitis C. V is TRBV29-1 and J is TRBJ2-3; unclear D gene. Here the CDR3 reads CSVEDSSIGTTDTQYF. CDR3 nucleotides: TGCAGCGTTGAAGATAGTAGCATAGGTACCACAGATACGCAGTATTTT.